This T cell receptor (beta chain) was profiled in a study of CD8 T cells in Susac syndrome. Concerning this clonotype: Its antigen is undetermined.

Random hexamers were used to reverse transcribe about 0.45 to 1 ug of RNA. Across 54 Vbeta and 13 Jbeta, TCR beta CDR3 was amplified with immunoSEQ multiplex PCR. TCRdb re-called the immunoSEQ multiplex PCR reads through MiXCR, storing one row per CDR3 protein. The sample yields about 190,000 distinct CDR3 sequences, roughly 96% seen once. Broader study findings: The authors acknowledged that their TCR sequencing and HLA analysis involved a relatively small number of individuals.

The CDR3 runs 15 residues. Germline-derived CDR1 and CDR2 are SQVTM and ANQGSEA. V lost 1 base, J lost 5 bases, and 10 bases stayed unmatched. The TCR originated in a human donor in good health. The chain links TRBV29-1 to TRBJ1-2; TRBD1 matches at 7 bases. Material for sequencing was CD4+ T cells from PBMCs. This CDR3 reads CSVEVHTDRPYGYTF. CDR3 in DNA: TGCAGCGTTGAAGTCCATACGGACAGGCCTTATGGCTACACCTTC.